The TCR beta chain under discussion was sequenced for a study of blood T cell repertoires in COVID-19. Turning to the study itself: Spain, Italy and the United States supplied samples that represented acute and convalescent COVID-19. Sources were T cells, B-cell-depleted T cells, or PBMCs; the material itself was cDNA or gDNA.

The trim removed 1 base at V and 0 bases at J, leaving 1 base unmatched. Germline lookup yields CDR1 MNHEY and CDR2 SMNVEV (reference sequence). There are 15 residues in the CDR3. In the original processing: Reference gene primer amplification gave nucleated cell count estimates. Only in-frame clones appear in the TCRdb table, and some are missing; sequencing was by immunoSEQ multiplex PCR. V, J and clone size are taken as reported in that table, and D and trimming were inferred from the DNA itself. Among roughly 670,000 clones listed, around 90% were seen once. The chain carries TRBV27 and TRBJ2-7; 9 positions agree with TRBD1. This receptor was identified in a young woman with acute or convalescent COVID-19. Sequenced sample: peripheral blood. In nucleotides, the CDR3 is TGTGCCAGCAGTTTATTGGGACAGGGCTCCTACGAGCAGTACTTC. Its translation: CASSLLGQGSYEQYF.